The rows below give T cell receptor beta chains drawn from one sample of a study of cytomegalovirus exposure and HLA in healthy donors. Using immunoSEQ multiplex PCR, the repertoire was profiled, and TCRdb retains in-frame clones only, with some absent. Here the sample spans approximately 81,000 clones, about 92% being singletons. Sample: PBMCs. These receptors originate from a man aged 18 to 30 in good health and CMV-seronegative. Both conserved end residues are part of each CDR3. Each record gives: D gene, J gene, clone size, V gene, CDR3 protein, CDR3 DNA. A D gene is named only where the DNA matches it firmly. Size values are once, few and many counts, or a class for expanded clones, and some rows have none.

.	TRBJ2-3	.	TRBV30	CAWSVGGTTDTQYF	TGTGCCTGGAGTGTAGGAGGCACGACAGATACGCAGTATTTT
TRBD2	TRBJ2-7	.	TRBV7-8	CASSRSPRTSGDPFGREQYF	TGTGCCAGCAGCCGAAGCCCTAGGACTAGCGGGGATCCATTTGGGAGGGAGCAGTACTTC
TRBD1	TRBJ1-5	.	TRBV30	CAWSLTGGPNQPQHF	TGTGCCTGGAGTCTCACAGGGGGCCCCAATCAGCCCCAGCATTTT
.	TRBJ2-1	.	TRBV18	CASSNQGWNEQFF	TGTGCCAGCTCAAATCAGGGGTGGAATGAGCAGTTCTTC
.	TRBJ2-5	.	TRBV10-3	CAISGASQETQYF	TGTGCCATCAGTGGTGCTAGTCAAGAGACCCAGTACTTC
TRBD2	TRBJ2-3	.	TRBV5-1	CASSPPTGGGADTQYF	TGCGCCAGCAGCCCACCCACGGGTGGGGGGGCAGATACGCAGTATTTT
.	TRBJ1-1	.	TRBV27	CASSQSVGDRTAAFF	TGTGCCAGCAGCCAATCGGTTGGCGACAGAACGGCGGCTTTCTTT
TRBD2	TRBJ2-7	.	TRBV5-1	CASSLRTSGTRLYYEQYF	TGCGCCAGCAGCTTGAGGACTAGCGGGACCCGATTATACTACGAGCAGTACTTC
.	TRBJ1-1	.	TRBV6-4	CASSRQSNTEAFF	TGTGCCAGCAGTAGACAGTCTAACACTGAAGCTTTCTTT
TRBD2	TRBJ2-5	.	TRBV6-5	CASRTGTRETQYF	TGTGCCAGCAGGACCGGGACTAGGGAGACCCAGTACTTC
.	TRBJ1-2	once	TRBV10-1	CASSESAVSGYTF	TGCGCCAGCAGTGAGTCTGCAGTGTCCGGCTACACCTTC
TRBD1	TRBJ1-5	.	TRBV30	CAWSVARNSGTGGGQPQHF	TGTGCCTGGAGTGTAGCTCGAAATTCCGGGACAGGGGGCGGACAGCCCCAGCATTTT
TRBD2	TRBJ2-5	.	TRBV5-4	CASTAPLSSGVQETQYF	TGTGCCAGCACCGCCCCCCTCTCTAGCGGGGTACAAGAGACCCAGTACTTC
TRBD1	TRBJ2-1	.	TRBV7-2	CASSLTLTGAEQFF	TGTGCCAGCAGCTTAACACTAACAGGGGCTGAGCAGTTCTTC
.	TRBJ2-2	few	TRBV6-6	CASSRESTGELFF	TGTGCCAGCAGTCGGGAGTCCACCGGGGAGCTGTTTTTT